The rows below give T cell receptor beta chains drawn from one sample of a study of blood T cell repertoires in COVID-19. The repertoire was sequenced with immunoSEQ multiplex PCR; TCRdb's copy has only in-frame clones and lacks some. Seen here are about 320,000 clones, over 90% observed once, and the top ten hold about 4%. The sample consisted of PBMCs or T cells enriched from blood (not recorded which). Receptors were obtained from a woman younger than 45 who had been exposed to COVID-19. The CDR3 runs from the conserved cysteine through the conserved F or W. A D gene is named only where the DNA matches it firmly. Clone size appears in some rows only: once, few, many, or a class for an expanded clone.

D | J | size | V | DNA | CDR3
- | TRBJ1-1 | once | TRBV12-3/TRBV12-4 | TGTGCCAGCAGTTTAAATATTCGTACTGAAGCTTTCTTT | CASSLNIRTEAFF
- | TRBJ1-2 | - | TRBV2 | TGTGCCAGCAGTGAGGGGGGAATCCCTGATGGCTACACCTTC | CASSEGGIPDGYTF
TRBD2 | TRBJ2-7 | - | TRBV5-1 | TGCGCCAGCAGCTCGCGGGGGGGACTTGGGTCCTACGAGCAGTACTTC | CASSSRGGLGSYEQYF
- | TRBJ1-1 | - | TRBV29-1 | TGCAGCGTCGCAAAATTAGAGAGTGAAGCTTTCTTT | CSVAKLESEAFF
TRBD1 | TRBJ2-5 | - | TRBV5-1 | TGCGCCAGCTCTAGACAGGGTCAAGAGACCCAGTACTTC | CASSRQGQETQYF
TRBD1 | TRBJ1-1 | - | TRBV19 | TGTGCCAGTAGTATAGCCGGGACAGGGGCTGAAGCTTTCTTT | CASSIAGTGAEAFF
TRBD1 | TRBJ2-7 | once | TRBV4-3 | TGCGCCAGCAGCCAAGATAGGGCAGGGGGTCCCTACGAGCAGTACTTC | CASSQDRAGGPYEQYF
- | TRBJ1-2 | - | TRBV4-3 | TGCGCCAGCAGCCCCGAGGCGGGGTATAGCTATGGCTACACCTTC | CASSPEAGYSYGYTF
- | TRBJ1-2 | - | TRBV2 | TGTGCCAGCCGGGCGCCCTCGGGGAGAATTCGCTACACCTTC | CASRAPSGRIRYTF
- | TRBJ1-1 | - | TRBV30 | TGTGCCTGGAGTGTAGGGAGCAGGTTGACTGAAGCTTTCTTT | CAWSVGSRLTEAFF
TRBD1 | TRBJ1-3 | - | TRBV6-4 | TGTGCCAGCAGAAGGACAGGGGCGAAAGGTAACACCATATATTTT | CASRRTGAKGNTIYF
- | TRBJ2-4 | - | TRBV18 | TGTGCCAGCTCACCGACACCAGGATACCCTGCGGGAAACATTCAGTACTTC | CASSPTPGYPAGNIQYF
- | TRBJ1-2 | - | TRBV2 | TGTGCCAGCAGTGTTAGCGGCTACACCTTC | CASSVSGYTF
TRBD1 | TRBJ1-2 | - | TRBV19 | TGTGCCAGTAGTAATCAGGGGGTACTCTATGGCTACACCTTC | CASSNQGVLYGYTF
TRBD2 | TRBJ2-1 | - | TRBV3-1/TRBV3-2 | TGTGCCAGCAGCCAAGTTTGGGGGGGACCCTACAATGAGCAGTTCTTC | CASSQVWGGPYNEQFF
- | TRBJ2-7 | - | TRBV7-8 | TGTGCCAGCAGCTCCATATCGGCAGGGGCCCCCTACGAGCAGTACTTC | CASSSISAGAPYEQYF
- | TRBJ2-1 | - | TRBV19 | TGTGCCAGTAGTGGGTCCGGGGGACGGTCCTACAATGAGCAGTTCTTC | CASSGSGGRSYNEQFF
- | TRBJ1-2 | once | TRBV27 | TGTGCCAGCAATCCCACCAGGGGCGACTATGGCTACACCTTC | CASNPTRGDYGYTF
TRBD2 | TRBJ2-5 | once | TRBV29-1 | TGCAGCGTTGACTATGGCGGGGGATCACAAGAGACCCAGTACTTC | CSVDYGGGSQETQYF
- | TRBJ1-2 | - | TRBV5-6 | TGTGCCAGCAGCCCCGACAGAAGGAGGGGCTATGGCTACACCTTC | CASSPDRRRGYGYTF
TRBD1 | TRBJ1-1 | - | TRBV3-1/TRBV3-2 | TGTGCCAGCAGCCAAGGGACAGGGGGAAATACTGAAGCTTTCTTT | CASSQGTGGNTEAFF
TRBD1 | TRBJ1-6 | - | TRBV5-1 | TGCGCCAGCAGCCCAGACAGGGCAAATTCACCCCTCCACTTT | CASSPDRANSPLHF
- | TRBJ1-2 | - | TRBV11-2 | TGTGCCAGCAGCTTAGACGTTCGTGTTCTAGGTGGCTACACCTTC | CASSLDVRVLGGYTF
- | TRBJ1-1 | - | TRBV7-9 | TGTGCCAGCAGCATTACAGGGCCGAGGAACACTGAAGCTTTCTTT | CASSITGPRNTEAFF
TRBD2 | TRBJ2-3 | - | TRBV7-2 | TGTGCCAGCAGCTTAGAATCCGGGCGGGGGGGCAAATATTTT | CASSLESGRGGKYF
- | TRBJ1-3 | few | TRBV7-2 | TGTGCCAGCAGCTCACCCGACAGGAGCTCTGGAAACACCATATATTTT | CASSSPDRSSGNTIYF
TRBD1 | TRBJ2-7 | - | TRBV6-5 | TGTGCCAGCAGGGGGACAGGGATTTACGAGCAGTACTTC | CASRGTGIYEQYF
TRBD1 | TRBJ1-1 | - | TRBV6-5 | TGTGCCAGCAGTCCACGGACAGGGGGCCCTGAAGCTTTCTTT | CASSPRTGGPEAFF
TRBD1 | TRBJ2-3 | - | TRBV24-1 | TGTGCCACCAGTGACTTCACCGGGACAGGGTCAGATACGCAGTATTTT | CATSDFTGTGSDTQYF
- | TRBJ2-3 | once | TRBV5-4 | TGTGCCAGCAGCCGCAGGGATTACACAGATACGCAGTATTTT | CASSRRDYTDTQYF
- | TRBJ2-3 | few | TRBV10-3 | TGTGCCATCAGTGAAGGCGGTAGCACAGATACGCAGTATTTT | CAISEGGSTDTQYF
- | TRBJ1-2 | once | TRBV18 | TGTGCCAGCTCACCGGCCTGGACACGATACTATGGCTACACCTTC | CASSPAWTRYYGYTF
TRBD1 | TRBJ1-2 | - | TRBV4-2 | TGTGCCAGCAGCGGGACAGGGACAGCTAACTATGGCTACACCTTC | CASSGTGTANYGYTF
TRBD1 | TRBJ1-6 | - | TRBV4-1 | TGCGCCAGCAGCCAAGTTCGAGACAGGGGACATTCACCCCTCCACTTT | CASSQVRDRGHSPLHF
- | TRBJ1-6 | once | TRBV12-3/TRBV12-4 | TGTGCCAGCGGCCGGGACACTCACGGGCCCCTCCACTTT | CASGRDTHGPLHF
- | TRBJ2-7 | - | TRBV5-6 | TGTGCCAGCAGCTTGGTCCATTCCTACGAGCAGTACTTC | CASSLVHSYEQYF
- | TRBJ1-5 | - | TRBV21-1 | TGTGCCAGCAGCAAAGAACCGACAGGGTTAGATCCAGGCGATCAGCCCCAGCATTTT | CASSKEPTGLDPGDQPQHF
- | TRBJ2-7 | - | TRBV7-8 | TGTGCCAGCAGCTTAGGAGGCGTCGGTGGCTACGAGCAGTACTTC | CASSLGGVGGYEQYF
TRBD2 | TRBJ2-3 | - | TRBV29-1 | TGCAGCGTAGGGACTAGCGGGGGGCGCGCAGATACGCAGTATTTT | CSVGTSGGRADTQYF
- | TRBJ2-7 | - | TRBV10-3 | TGTGCCATCAGTGACCAGGGCTCCTACGAGCAGTACTTC | CAISDQGSYEQYF
TRBD2 | TRBJ2-1 | - | TRBV12-3/TRBV12-4 | TGTGCCAGCAGCCCCGGGGGGTGGGAGCAGTTCTTC | CASSPGGWEQFF